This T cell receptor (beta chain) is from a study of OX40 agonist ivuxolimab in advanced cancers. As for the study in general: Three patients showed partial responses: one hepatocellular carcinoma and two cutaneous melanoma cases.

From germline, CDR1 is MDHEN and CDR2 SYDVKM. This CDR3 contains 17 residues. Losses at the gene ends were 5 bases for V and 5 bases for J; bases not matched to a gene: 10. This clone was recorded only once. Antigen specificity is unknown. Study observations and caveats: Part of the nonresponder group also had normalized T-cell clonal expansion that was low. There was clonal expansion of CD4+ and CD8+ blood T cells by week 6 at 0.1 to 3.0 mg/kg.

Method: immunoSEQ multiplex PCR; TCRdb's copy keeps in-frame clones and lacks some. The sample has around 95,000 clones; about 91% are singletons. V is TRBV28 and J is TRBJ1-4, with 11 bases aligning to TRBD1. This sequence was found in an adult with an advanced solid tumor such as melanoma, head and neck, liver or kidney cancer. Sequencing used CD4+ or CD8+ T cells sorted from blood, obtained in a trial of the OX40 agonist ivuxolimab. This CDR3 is CASSPPGGTGGNEKLFF. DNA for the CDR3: TGTGCCAGCAGTCCCCCCGGGGGGACAGGGGGAAATGAAAAACTGTTTTTT.